One sample yielded the 8 T cell receptor beta chains listed below, sequenced in a study of blood T cell repertoires in COVID-19. Some clones are missing from TCRdb's copy, which holds only in-frame ones; the method was immunoSEQ multiplex PCR. Of 200,000 to 250,000 clones listed, roughly 87% were seen once; the top ten hold over 9%. The material sequenced was PBMCs or T cells enriched from blood (not recorded which). These receptors were taken from a young man with acute COVID-19.

The chain combines TRBV2 with TRBJ1-6; D unclear. Germline-derived CDR1 and CDR2 are SNHLY and FYNNEI. The CDR3 totals 12 residues. V was trimmed by 2 bases and J by 11 bases, leaving 7 bases between them. This chain's CDR3 is CASSEKSAPLHF. The CDR3 DNA follows: TGTGCCAGCAGTGAAAAATCCGCACCCCTCCACTTT. The whole variable domain, remainder taken from reference TRBV2 and TRBJ1-6, is EPEVTQTPSHQVTQMGQEVILRCVPISNHLYFYWYRQILGQKVEFLVSFYNNEISEKSEIFDDQFSVERPDGSNFTLKIRSTKLEDSAMYFCASSEKSAPLHFGNGTRLTVT.

The V gene is TRBV4-1, the J gene TRBJ2-1, with 12 bases lining up with TRBD2. The ends lost 5 bases at V and 10 bases at J; junction bases unmatched: 9. Per germline, CDR1 MGHRA and CDR2 YSYEKL. The CDR3 runs 15 residues. In nucleotides, the CDR3 is TGCGCCAGCAGCAGAAGACTAGCGGGAGTAGAGGAGCAGTTCTTC. Its translation is CASSRRLAGVEEQFF.

The rearrangement uses TRBV6-2 or TRBV6-3 and TRBJ2-4, with TRBD2 as a possible D gene (5 bases). Between the trimmed V and J ends, which lost 6 bases and 8 bases, there was a span of 11 bases. The CDR3 contains 12 residues. CDR1 and CDR2 (germline): MNHEY, SVGEGT. The CDR3: CASSQRLDIQYF. The CDR3 bases are TGTGCCAGCAGCCAGCGGTTGGACATTCAGTACTTC.

The V and J genes are TRBV29-1 and TRBJ2-1; 8 bases map to TRBD1. Germline CDR1 and CDR2: SQVTM and ANQGSEA. This CDR3 has 13 residues. J gave up 6 bases and V 8 bases, and 9 bases lay outside the gene matches. This CDR3 is CSQGGQDPNEQFF. The CDR3 nucleotides are TGCAGCCAGGGGGGACAGGACCCCAATGAGCAGTTCTTC.

The chain uses TRBV7-9 and TRBJ2-5; 7 positions match TRBD1. Germline lookup yields CDR1 SEHNR and CDR2 FQNEAQ (reference sequence). This CDR3 spans 17 amino acids. Unmatched junction bases numbered 11, after V lost 1 base and J lost 3 bases. CDR3 protein: CASSLVGTGDWEETQYF. As DNA, the CDR3 is TGTGCCAGCAGCTTAGTTGGTACAGGGGATTGGGAAGAGACCCAGTACTTC. Full variable domain (missing parts from reference TRBV7-9 and TRBJ2-5): DTGVSQNPRHKITKRGQNVTFRCDPISEHNRLYWYRQTLGQGPEFLTYFQNEAQLEKSRLLSDRFSAERPKGSFSTLEIQRTEQGDSAMYLCASSLVGTGDWEETQYFGPGTRLLVL.

The rearrangement links TRBV25-1 to TRBJ2-7, with D possibly TRBD2 on 6 matching bases. CDR1 is MGHDK and CDR2 is SYGVNS in the germline V gene. Trimming shortened V by 4 bases and J by 5 bases, and 15 bases separated the two germline ends. The CDR3 length is 14 residues. This CDR3 reads CASSGGGGADEQYF. The CDR3 coding sequence is TGTGCCAGCAGTGGCGGCGGAGGGGCCGACGAGCAGTACTTC.

In its sample, this clone was seen a few times. The rearrangement joins TRBV24-1 to TRBJ2-3, with a possible D match to TRBD1 (6 bases). V was pared by 4 bases and J by 2 bases, with 12 bases between. The CDR3 runs 15 residues. Germline CDR1 reads KGHDR; CDR2 reads SFDVKD. Here the CDR3 reads CATSDPGQNTDTQYF. The CDR3 DNA reads TGTGCCACCAGTGACCCGGGACAAAACACAGATACGCAGTATTTT.

The V gene is TRBV4-1, the J gene TRBJ2-7, with 10 bases aligning to TRBD2. Germline CDR1 reads MGHRA; CDR2 reads YSYEKL. This CDR3 spans 15 amino acids. With 4 bases clipped from V and 0 bases from J, the junction kept 3 bases outside the gene matches. The DNA of the CDR3 is TGCGCCAGCAGCCGAGCTAGCGGGAGCTCCTACGAGCAGTACTTC. It specifies CASSRASGSSYEQYF.